One T cell receptor (beta chain) is described in this entry. This clone came up a few times. The antigen this receptor binds is unknown. Base qualities are missing; no much larger clone stands one base away. Interpreted using the paper, the time point label stands for: baseline before first vaccination. Samples from vaccinated people were obtained from the UK trials COV001 and COV002, which included a single-blind randomized controlled phase 2/3 trial of AZD1222 (ChAdOx1 nCoV-19) in healthy adults. For TCRbeta chain sequencing, PBMC samples from trial participants were taken at day 0 and at day 28 after the second dose. The data originate from a study of T cell responses to AZD1222 COVID-19 vaccine (dated by TCRdb to about 2021). For the study in its entirety: AZD1222 recipients whose second dose came at about 4 weeks and those whose second dose came at about 12 weeks were combined into one group, since spike-specific TCR depth and breadth did not differ between the two schedules. TCR sequencing was performed for about 250 trial participants, of whom some 200 were given two doses of AZD1222 and around 25 were given two doses of MenACWY control vaccine. Trial participants were enrolled into age subgroups of 18-55, 56-69 and 70-plus years, which contained around 150, 28 and 57 TCR-sequenced participants, respectively. Overall study outcomes, separate from this receptor: Spike-specific TCR breadth and depth rose significantly after two AZD1222 doses compared with day 0 and with MenACWY recipients. No day 14 peak-response samples were available, so repertoires were characterized only after the peak T cell response. The 56-69-year group was small, and its depth increase did not reach significance, likely because of low power. Epitopes outside the regions mutated in the B.1.351 and B.1.1.7 variants were reportedly recognized by nearly half of the unique spike-specific TCRs. Conclusions about previously exposed vaccinees were limited because only six or seven AZD1222 recipients were SARS-CoV-2 seropositive at baseline. Participants were mostly white British and included more females than males, and it was suggested by the authors that clonal diversity may have been underestimated. The vaccine-associated CD4 TCRs covered the entire spike protein, and the dominant responses fell in regions 160-218 and 743-854.

Clipping removes 3 bases from V and 0 bases from J, with 6 as the unmatched junction base count. Reading the germline V gene gives CDR1 SQVTM and CDR2 ANQGSEA. Spanning cysteine to phenylalanine, the CDR3 consists of 17 amino acids. Just CDR3 DNA is preserved here, 51 bases in frame from base 1. The CDR3 regions of human TCRbeta chains were subjected to immunosequencing. From the authors' description of their analysis: Repertoire TCRs were matched against a reference library of SARS-CoV-2-specific TCRs generated with the MIRA antigen-specificity platform. Breadth was defined as the fraction of unique TCRs that were SARS-CoV-2-associated. Depth was defined as the fraction of total T cells that were SARS-CoV-2-associated. Using the MIRA data, each spike-specific TCR was mapped to the spike region that the TCR reacts to and placed in a CD4 or CD8 class. Log10-transformed breadth and depth values were compared by one-way ANOVA with Sidak's multiple comparisons tests. In its TCRdb copy, this immuneACCESS table keeps in-frame sequences only and misses some clones. Where compared with another copy, unresolved V genes explain less than half of these, and the others have no known cause. V and J calls and clone size come straight from that table; D and trimming were deduced from the DNA. Present in this sample are about 110,000 clones, roughly nine tenths of which were seen just once. Clones ranked in the top ten supply less than 9.5% of the sample.

This TCR was recovered from an adult in good health. The receptor chain draws on TRBV29-1 and TRBJ2-1; TRBD2 matches 12 bases in the middle. The sample was peripheral blood, taken on day 0 of AZD1222 vaccination. CDR3 protein: CSVDGTSGSSSYNEQFF. The DNA sequence is as follows: TGCAGCGTTGACGGGACTAGCGGGTCGAGCTCCTACAATGAGCAGTTCTTC.